This T cell receptor (beta chain) was recorded in a study of shared clonotypes between healthy human individuals. Germline CDR1 and CDR2: MDHEN and SYDVKM. Trimming cost V 4 bases and J 0 bases, with 13 bases left between them. The CDR3 is made up of 16 amino acids. Evenly divided among several immunoSEQ plates was the genomic DNA of each subset. TCRdb keeps only in-frame clones here, not all; method: immunoSEQ multiplex PCR. The table has hundreds of thousands of clones, roughly 95% seen once. Naive CD8 cells were CD45RO-negative, positively selected for CCR7, excluding terminally differentiated effector memory CD45RA+ cells. All donors qualified as healthy HIV-negative adults and had experienced no recent acute infections or vaccinations.

The sequencing sample was made of naive CD8+ T cells sorted from blood. This chain connects TRBV28 to TRBJ1-5, with D possibly being TRBD1 (5 bases). The sequence was obtained from a woman aged 25 to 45 in good health. For the CDR3, the DNA is TGTGCCAGCAGTTATGGGGGGGACTTTAGCAATCAGCCCCAGCATTTT. Its protein is CASSYGGDFSNQPQHF.